This T cell receptor (beta chain) was retrieved from a study of CD8 T cells in ankylosing spondylitis. Germline V gene data show CDR1 as SGDLS and CDR2 as YYNGEE. J gave up 7 bases and V 2 bases, and 9 bases lay outside the gene matches. The CDR3 runs to 16 residues. The study's findings and limits: What appeared characteristic of ankylosing spondylitis blood was a TCR beta motif of under 10 highly homologous variants. Disease-associated clonotypes exhibited CD8+ identity and were relatively infrequent in peripheral blood.

TCR beta libraries were made by quantitative 5'-RACE with molecular barcodes. TCRdb itself ran the 5' RACE reads through MiXCR, one entry per CDR3 protein. The sample yields 29,000 or so distinct CDR3 sequences, about 5.2% seen once. This clonotype is deemed medium-sized. What it binds is unknown. The receptor comes from a female donor with ankylosing spondylitis or in good health (not recorded which). V usage is TRBV9 and J usage is TRBJ1-4; 9 positions match TRBD1. Material for sequencing was blood, either unsorted or a sorted T cell fraction (not recorded which). CDR3 sequence (DNA): TGTGCCAGCAGCGTGAGCACAGGGGGCGCTTCTGAAAAACTGTTTTTT. Protein product: CASSVSTGGASEKLFF.